Here is one T cell receptor beta chain with its context. Amplification targeted TCR beta CDR3 regions from RNA transcripts. When the TCR CDR3 underwent first-round RT-PCR, the HTBI primer set was used. Using its own MiXCR run on the multiplex PCR reads, TCRdb lists one record per CDR3 protein. The table includes hundreds of thousands of distinct CDR3 sequences, around 20% detected once. This sample stems from a study of T cells in Graves' hyperthyroidism and ophthalmopathy. CDR3 size: 15 residues. Germline CDR1 is MNHNY and CDR2 is SVGAGI (reference sequence). V gave up 2 bases and J gave up 3 bases, with 13 bases separating them.

The receptor was isolated from a woman in her forties or fifties with Graves' hyperthyroidism that later progressed to Graves' ophthalmopathy. The chain joins TRBV6-6 to TRBJ1-2, with TRBD1 as a possible D gene (5 bases). Source material: blood. The CDR3 DNA sequence: TGTGCCAGCAGTTACCAATCAAAGGGGTACTATGGCTACACCTTC. This translates into CASSYQSKGYYGYTF.